One and the same sample provided the 22 T cell receptor beta chains below, sequenced in a study of CD8+ T cells in alopecia areata. The treatment was: oral pan-JAK inhibitor, 5-10 mg twice daily. Sequencing used cDNA as its template, made by extracting RNA and reverse transcribing it. The data were produced by immunoSEQ multiplex PCR, yet TCRdb's version contains in-frame clones alone and is incomplete. The sample holds some 190,000 clones, around 65% seen once. The sample here was CD4+ T cells sorted from blood, taken around week 44, from a patient treated with tofacitinib. These receptors were obtained from a human donor with alopecia areata.

A single count supports this clone. The chain joins TRBV30 to TRBJ1-5; the match to TRBD1 covers 8 bases. J was trimmed by 3 bases and V by 3 bases; bases with no gene match: 7. CDR1 and CDR2 from the germline V gene are GTSNPN and SVGIG (reference sequence). CDR3 length: 15 amino acids. The CDR3 sequence: CAWSSGTGNNQPQHF. CDR3 DNA sequence: TGTGCCTGGAGCTCCGGGACAGGCAACAATCAGCCCCAGCATTTT.

This rearrangement joins TRBV2 to TRBJ1-2; D possibly corresponds to TRBD1 (5 bases). CDR1 is SNHLY and CDR2 is FYNNEI in the germline V gene. The V gene lost 1 base and the J gene lost 8 bases, with 8 bases spanning the gap. The CDR3 spans 12 residues. The CDR3 spells CASSEDRGGYTF. CDR3 nucleotides: TGTGCCAGCAGTGAAGATAGGGGCGGCTACACCTTC.

The V call is TRBV15, the J call TRBJ1-2; D is possibly TRBD1 (6 bases). Per the germline V gene, CDR1 is LNHNV and CDR2 is YYDKDF (reference sequence). This CDR3 is built from 14 residues. Trimming removed 0 bases from V and 6 bases from J, with 11 bases in between. This CDR3 reads CATSRDPRGNGYTF. CDR3 bases: TGTGCCACCAGCAGAGATCCCAGGGGTAATGGCTACACCTTC.

The V and J genes are TRBV30 and TRBJ2-5, with D unclear. The J call is doubtful: the DNA matches TRBJ2-7 better. CDR1 is GTSNPN, CDR2 SVGIG, per germline (reference sequence). The length of the CDR3 is 11 residues. This CDR3 reads CASHGVYEQYF. The CDR3 DNA reads TGTGCCTCTCATGGGGTCTACGAGCAGTACTTC.

J is TRBJ2-5 and V is TRBV14; 10 nucleotides align to TRBD1. Germline V gene lookup returns CDR1 SGHDN and CDR2 FVKESK. V lost 5 bases to trimming and J lost 3 bases; unmatched junction nucleotides: 6. There are 15 residues in the CDR3. CDR3 protein: CASSDIGQGEETQYF. For the CDR3, the DNA is TGTGCCAGCAGCGACATTGGACAGGGGGAAGAGACCCAGTACTTC. Complete variable domain (other parts from reference TRBV14 and TRBJ2-5): EAGVTQFPSHSVIEKGQTVTLRCDPISGHDNLYWYRRVMGKEIKFLLHFVKESKQDESGMPNNRFLAERTGGTYSTLKVQPAELEDSGVYFCASSDIGQGEETQYFGPGTRLLVL.

The chain uses TRBV9 and TRBJ2-1; no definite D call. Germline assignment: CDR1 SGDLS and CDR2 YYNGEE. This CDR3 is built from 15 residues. V was shortened by 0 bases and J by 0 bases, with 7 bases between the two germline ends. CDR3 sequence reads: CASSVAVSSYNEQFF. Here the CDR3 DNA reads TGTGCCAGCAGCGTAGCCGTTAGCTCCTACAATGAGCAGTTCTTC.

This clone came up a few times. This rearrangement joins TRBV10-3 to TRBJ1-1; D not resolved. Trimming took off 9 bases at V and 4 bases at J, with 18 bases between the two ends. CDR1 is ENHRY, CDR2 SYGVKD, per germline. The length of the CDR3 is 14 residues. DNA of the CDR3: TGTGCCATTCATAGAAATAGGGATGGCACTGAAGCTTTCTTT. Translation gives CAIHRNRDGTEAFF.

This chain connects TRBV30 to TRBJ2-1, with 14 bases lining up with TRBD2. The CDR3 is 14 residues long. J gave up 9 bases and V 2 bases, and 3 bases lay outside the gene matches. Germline CDR1 reads GTSNPN; CDR2 reads SVGIG (reference sequence). The DNA for the CDR3 is TGTGCCTGGAGTAGGACTAGCGGGGGGAGTGAGCAGTTCTTC. Translation: CAWSRTSGGSEQFF.

This chain connects TRBV29-1 to TRBJ2-3, with D possibly being TRBD2 (5 bases). This CDR3 has 12 residues. In germline, CDR1 is SQVTM, CDR2 ANQGSEA. The V gene lost 7 bases and the J gene lost 0 bases, with 8 bases spanning the gap. The CDR3 DNA sequence: TGCAGCGCTGAGGGCAGCACAGATACGCAGTATTTT. It is translated as CSAEGSTDTQYF.

The chain joins TRBV2 to TRBJ2-1; no reliable D call. V gave up 3 bases and J gave up 12 bases, with 18 bases separating them. The CDR3 runs to 14 residues. From germline, CDR1 is SNHLY and CDR2 FYNNEI. The CDR3 sequence: CASSERWEGSRQFF. The CDR3 DNA follows: TGTGCCAGCAGTGAGAGATGGGAAGGAAGTCGGCAGTTCTTC. The whole variable domain, remainder taken from reference TRBV2 and TRBJ2-1, is EPEVTQTPSHQVTQMGQEVILRCVPISNHLYFYWYRQILGQKVEFLVSFYNNEISEKSEIFDDQFSVERPDGSNFTLKIRSTKLEDSAMYFCASSERWEGSRQFFGPGTRLTVL.

The chain employs TRBV4-1 and TRBJ1-2; 9 bases line up with TRBD1. In germline, CDR1 is MGHRA, CDR2 YSYEKL. V was pared by 3 bases and J by 8 bases, with 1 base of the junction left unmatched. The CDR3 is 12 residues long. CDR3 residues: CASSQDRGGYTF. For the CDR3, the DNA is TGCGCCAGCAGCCAGGACAGGGGCGGCTACACCTTC.

The gene calls are TRBV4-3 and TRBJ1-1; D perhaps matches TRBD1 (5 bases). Trimming shortened V by 2 bases and J by 6 bases, and 10 bases separated the two germline ends. Germline-derived CDR1 and CDR2 are LGHNA and YSLEER. The CDR3 is 13 amino acids. The CDR3 region has the DNA TGCGCCAGCAGCCAAAGGGGAACGGCTGAAGCTTTCTTT. This sequence encodes CASSQRGTAEAFF.

The sample holds one count of this clone. The chain combines TRBV5-1 with TRBJ1-5; D remains unclear. The germline V and J ends were trimmed by 0 bases and 1 base, with 5 bases remaining between them. This CDR3 has 14 amino acids. CDR1 SGHRS and CDR2 YFSETQ come from the germline V gene. CDR3 DNA sequence: TGCGCCAGCAGCTTGGAACCAAGCAATCAGCCCCAGCATTTT. Translated, it gives CASSLEPSNQPQHF.

The J gene is TRBJ2-4, the V gene TRBV2; 8 nucleotides line up with TRBD1. This CDR3 has 15 residues. Germline loops: CDR1 SNHLY, CDR2 FYNNEI. V shed 3 bases and J 4 bases; nucleotides not matched to a gene: 5. The CDR3 coding sequence is TGTGCCAGCAGTGAGAAGACAGGGGTGAAAAACATTCAGTACTTC. Amino acid sequence: CASSEKTGVKNIQYF.

The chain combines TRBV29-1 with TRBJ2-4, with D hard to call. The CDR3 runs to 12 residues. V was shortened by 3 bases and J by 1 base, with 4 bases between the two germline ends. Germline CDR1 is SQVTM and CDR2 is ANQGSEA. The CDR3 sequence is CSVDVAKNIQYF. CDR3 nucleotide sequence: TGCAGCGTTGATGTGGCCAAAAACATTCAGTACTTC.

The table lists this clone with many counts. The same CDR3 arises from other DNA sequences in this sample as well. The chain links TRBV7-2 to TRBJ2-3; D gene unclear. The ends were cut back, 1 base at V and 0 bases at J, with 5 bases in the middle. CDR1 SGHTA and CDR2 FQGNSA come from the germline V gene. CDR3 length equals 14 residues. In DNA form, the CDR3 reads TGTGCCAGCAGCTTAGTAGGGAGCACAGATACGCAGTATTTT. Encoded protein: CASSLVGSTDTQYF.

The rearrangement links TRBV11-2 to TRBJ1-6, with 9 bases matching TRBD1. Trimming at V came to 5 bases and at J to 9 bases, leaving 8 bases not matched to a gene. This CDR3 is 15 amino acids long. Germline V gene lookup returns CDR1 SGHAT and CDR2 FQNNGV. CDR3 loop: CASSEDRGAFSPLHF. CDR3 nucleotide sequence: TGTGCCAGCAGCGAGGACAGGGGAGCTTTTTCACCCCTCCACTTT. The variable domain in full, with the rest retrieved from reference TRBV11-2 and TRBJ1-6, is EAGVAQSPRYKIIEKRQSVAFWCNPISGHATLYWYQQILGQGPKLLIQFQNNGVVDDSQLPKDRFSAERLKGVDSTLKIQPAKLEDSAVYLCASSEDRGAFSPLHFGNGTRLTVT.

CDR3 sequence: CASTATGGSRGNTGELFF. DNA of the CDR3: TGCGCCAGCACCGCGACAGGGGGTTCAAGGGGAAACACCGGGGAGCTGTTTTTT. V usage is TRBV5-1 and J usage is TRBJ2-2; 9 positions match TRBD1. Germline CDR1 SGHRS, CDR2 YFSETQ. This CDR3 comprises 18 residues. After removal of 6 bases from V and 2 bases from J, the junction contained 14 bases not matched to a gene.

The CDR3: CASDHGWGQDYGYTF. The CDR3 region has the DNA TGTGCCAGCGACCATGGATGGGGACAAGACTATGGCTACACCTTC. The V call is TRBV7-9, the J call TRBJ1-2; D is perhaps TRBD1 (6 bases). The V gene lost 8 bases and the J gene lost 3 bases, with 19 bases spanning the gap. The CDR3 loop spans 15 amino acids. Germline V CDR1 and CDR2: SEHNR, FQNEAQ (reference sequence).

The V call is TRBV9, the J call TRBJ2-5, with 8 positions matching TRBD2. V dropped 0 bases and J dropped 5; count of bases not matched to a gene: 6. In germline, CDR1 is SGDLS, CDR2 YYNGEE. The length of the CDR3 is 15 residues. In DNA form, the CDR3 reads TGTGCCAGCAGCGTAGCAGCGGGAGCTCGGGAGACCCAGTACTTC. Translated: CASSVAAGARETQYF.

This chain uses TRBV6-6 with TRBJ2-2; D unresolved. This CDR3 spans 13 amino acids. The V end lost 4 bases, the J end lost 4 bases, and 7 bases lay between the germline ends. CDR1 MNHNY and CDR2 SVGAGI come from the germline V gene (reference sequence). The CDR3 protein is CASSSSLTGELFF. The CDR3 DNA is TGTGCCAGCAGTTCCAGCCTCACCGGGGAGCTGTTTTTT.

The gene calls are TRBV2 and TRBJ2-5; either TRBD1 or TRBD2 may supply D (6 bases each). Trimming cost V 2 bases and J 5 bases, with 15 bases left between them. The CDR3 loop spans 15 amino acids. CDR1 and CDR2 (germline): SNHLY, FYNNEI. The CDR3 DNA is TGTGCCAGCAGTGAACAGGAGGGGGTTACGGAGACCCAGTACTTC. Translating gives CASSEQEGVTETQYF.